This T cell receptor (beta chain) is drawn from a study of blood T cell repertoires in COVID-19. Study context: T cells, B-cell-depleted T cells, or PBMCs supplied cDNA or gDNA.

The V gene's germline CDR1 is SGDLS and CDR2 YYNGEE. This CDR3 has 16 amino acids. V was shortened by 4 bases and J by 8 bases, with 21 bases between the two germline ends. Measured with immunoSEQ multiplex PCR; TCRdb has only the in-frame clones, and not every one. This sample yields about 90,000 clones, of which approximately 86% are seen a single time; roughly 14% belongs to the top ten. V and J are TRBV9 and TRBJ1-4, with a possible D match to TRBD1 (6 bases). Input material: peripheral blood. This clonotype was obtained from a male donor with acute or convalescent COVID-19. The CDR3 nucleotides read TGTGCCAGCAGCCCATGGGGTGGGGGCAGTGGAGAAAAACTGTTTTTT. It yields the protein CASSPWGGGSGEKLFF.